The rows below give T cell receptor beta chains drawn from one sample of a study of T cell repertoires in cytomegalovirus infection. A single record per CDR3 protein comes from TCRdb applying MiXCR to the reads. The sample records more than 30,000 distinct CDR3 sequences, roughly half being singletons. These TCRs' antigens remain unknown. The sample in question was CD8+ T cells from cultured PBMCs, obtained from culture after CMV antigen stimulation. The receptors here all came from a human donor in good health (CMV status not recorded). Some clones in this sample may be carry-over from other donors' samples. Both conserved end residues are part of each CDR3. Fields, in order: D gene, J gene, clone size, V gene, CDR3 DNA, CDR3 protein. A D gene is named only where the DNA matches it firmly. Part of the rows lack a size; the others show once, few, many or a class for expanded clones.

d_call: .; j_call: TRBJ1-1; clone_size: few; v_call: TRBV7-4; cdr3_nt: TGTGCCAGCAGCCGCGGACCGTCTGAAGCTTTCTTT; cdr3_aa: CASSRGPSEAFF
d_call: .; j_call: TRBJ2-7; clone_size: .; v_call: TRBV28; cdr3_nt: TGTGCCAGCAGTTTAATGGGGGCGCAAGAGCAGTACTTC; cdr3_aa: CASSLMGAQEQYF
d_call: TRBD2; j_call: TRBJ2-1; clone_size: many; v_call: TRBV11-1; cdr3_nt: TGTGCCAGCAGCAACCGACTAGCGGGTGAGGGTGAGCAGTTCTTC; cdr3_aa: CASSNRLAGEGEQFF
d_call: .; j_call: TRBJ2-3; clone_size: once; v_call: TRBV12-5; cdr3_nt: TGTGCTAGTGGTTTGGGACGGGGCCGGGATGATACGCAGTATTTT; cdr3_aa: CASGLGRGRDDTQYF
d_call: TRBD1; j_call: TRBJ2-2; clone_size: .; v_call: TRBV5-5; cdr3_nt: TGTGCCAGCAGCCATGAAGGGGGCGCTTACACCGGGGAGCTGTTTTTT; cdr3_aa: CASSHEGGAYTGELFF
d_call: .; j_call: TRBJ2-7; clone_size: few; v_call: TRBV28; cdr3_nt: TGTGCCAGCAGTTTTTGGGGGGTCGCCTACGAGCAGTACTTC; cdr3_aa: CASSFWGVAYEQYF
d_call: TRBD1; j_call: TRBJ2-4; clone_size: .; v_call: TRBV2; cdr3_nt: TGTGCCAGCAGGAACAGGGGCCGGAACATTCAGTACTTC; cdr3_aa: CASRNRGRNIQYF
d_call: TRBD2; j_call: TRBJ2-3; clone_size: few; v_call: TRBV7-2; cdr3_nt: TGTGCCAGCAGCTTGATTGGCGGGGGGGCGGCAGATACGCAGTATTTT; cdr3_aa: CASSLIGGGAADTQYF
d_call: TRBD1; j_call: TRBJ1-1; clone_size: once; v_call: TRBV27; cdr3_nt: TGTGCCAGCAGTTTATCTGGCACAGGGGGCCTTAACACTGAAGCTTTCTTT; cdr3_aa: CASSLSGTGGLNTEAFF
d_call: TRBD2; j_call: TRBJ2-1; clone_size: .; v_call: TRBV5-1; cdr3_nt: TGCGCCAGCAGCGCAACTAGCGGGAGTTACAATGAGCAGTTCTTC; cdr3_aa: CASSATSGSYNEQFF
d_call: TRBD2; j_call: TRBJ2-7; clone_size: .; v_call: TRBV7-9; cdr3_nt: TGTGCCAGCAGCTCGGGACTAGCGGGGGCCGAGCAGTACTTC; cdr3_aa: CASSSGLAGAEQYF
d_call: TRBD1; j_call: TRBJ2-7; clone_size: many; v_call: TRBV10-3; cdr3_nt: TGTGCCATAAAGCCGGGACAGGGGATGGACGAGCAGTACTTC; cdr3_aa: CAIKPGQGMDEQYF
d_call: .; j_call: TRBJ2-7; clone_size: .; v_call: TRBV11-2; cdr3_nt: TGTGCCAGCAGCGTCGGGGCGGGGGCAGCCTACGAGCAGTACTTC; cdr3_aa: CASSVGAGAAYEQYF
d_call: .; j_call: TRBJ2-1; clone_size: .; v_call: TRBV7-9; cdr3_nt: TGTGCCAGCAGCCCGGAGGCTGGAGGGTACAATGAGCAGTTCTTC; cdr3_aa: CASSPEAGGYNEQFF
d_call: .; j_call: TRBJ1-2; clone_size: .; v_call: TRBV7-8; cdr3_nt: TGTGCCAGCAGCTCCTCCATGGGTGGCTATGGCTACACCTTC; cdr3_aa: CASSSSMGGYGYTF
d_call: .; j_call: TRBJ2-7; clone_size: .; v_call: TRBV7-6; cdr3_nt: TGTGCCAGCAGCTTAGTCGACAGTAGCTCCTACGAGCAGTACTTC; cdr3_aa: CASSLVDSSSYEQYF
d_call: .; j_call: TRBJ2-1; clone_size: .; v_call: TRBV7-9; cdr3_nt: TGTGCCAGCAGCCCGACCGGGACTCCCTACAATGAGCAGTTCTTC; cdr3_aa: CASSPTGTPYNEQFF
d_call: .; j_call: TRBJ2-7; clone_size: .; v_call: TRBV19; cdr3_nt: TGTGCCAGTAGTGTCATAGGCGGAGTATACGAGCAGTACTTC; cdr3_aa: CASSVIGGVYEQYF
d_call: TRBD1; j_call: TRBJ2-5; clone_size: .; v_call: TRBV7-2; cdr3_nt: TGTGCCAGCAGCTTGCGACAGGGGCGGACAGAGACCCAGTACTTC; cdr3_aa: CASSLRQGRTETQYF
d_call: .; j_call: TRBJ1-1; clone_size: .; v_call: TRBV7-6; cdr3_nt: TGTGCCAGCAGCTTCCAGGAATCGGACACTGAAGCTTTCTTT; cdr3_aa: CASSFQESDTEAFF
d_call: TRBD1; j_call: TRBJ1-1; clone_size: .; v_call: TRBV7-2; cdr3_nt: TGTGCCAGCAGCTTAAAAGGGACAGGGGTGGACACTGAAGCTTTCTTT; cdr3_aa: CASSLKGTGVDTEAFF
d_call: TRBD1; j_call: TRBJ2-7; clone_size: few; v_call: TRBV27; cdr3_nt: TGTGCCAGCTCTAGGACAGGGAGCTCCTACGAGCAGTACTTC; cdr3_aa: CASSRTGSSYEQYF
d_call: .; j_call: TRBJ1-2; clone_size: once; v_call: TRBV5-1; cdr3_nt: TGCGCCAGCAGCTTGGGGGGGAACCGGACCCACTTGGGCTATGGCTACACCTTC; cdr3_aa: CASSLGGNRTHLGYGYTF
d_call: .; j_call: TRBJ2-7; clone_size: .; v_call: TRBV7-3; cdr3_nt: TGTGCCAGCAGCTTAACGACGGGGGTGAGCTACACGGCCTTC; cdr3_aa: CASSLTTGVSYTAF